This TCR beta chain is drawn from a study of blood T cell repertoires in COVID-19. Whole-study context: Acute and convalescent COVID-19 samples came from the United States, Italy and Spain.

Libraries were prepared by immunoSEQ multiplex PCR; TCRdb keeps only in-frame clonotypes and omits some of them. The sample consists of about 50,000 clones, just under 90% of them appearing once. The germline V gene encodes CDR1 ENHRY and CDR2 SYGVKD. With V trimmed by 3 bases and J by 5 bases, 8 bases remained unmatched. The CDR3 runs 17 residues. This sequence originates from a man older than 75 with active or convalescent COVID-19. What was sequenced was peripheral blood. The J gene is TRBJ2-1, the V gene TRBV10-3; 12 bases are shared with TRBD2. CDR3 in amino acids: CAISDGSSGRGNNEQFF. DNA of the CDR3: TGTGCCATCAGTGATGGTTCTAGCGGGAGGGGCAACAATGAGCAGTTCTTC.